Listed below are T cell receptor beta chains from one sample, sequenced in a study of cytomegalovirus exposure and HLA in healthy donors. The table came from immunoSEQ multiplex PCR; TCRdb's copy has only in-frame clones and leaves some out. This sample contains about 52,000 clones. Sequenced: PBMCs. Every receptor here comes from a woman aged 60-75 years in good health and CMV-seropositive. Both conserved end residues are part of each CDR3. A D gene is named only where the DNA matches it firmly. Some rows mark clone size as missing; the rest say once, few, many or name a class of expanded clone.

d_call	clone_size	v_call	j_call	cdr3_aa	cdr3_nt
-	-	TRBV6-4	TRBJ2-1	CASSTRELNEQFF	TGTGCCAGCAGTACTCGGGAACTGAATGAGCAGTTCTTC
-	-	TRBV5-6	TRBJ1-4	CASSLLGIANEKLFF	TGTGCCAGCAGCCTTTTGGGCATAGCTAATGAAAAACTGTTTTTT
TRBD2	-	TRBV15	TRBJ2-5	CATSSGGEGETQYF	TGTGCCACCAGTAGCGGGGGCGAGGGAGAGACCCAGTACTTC
TRBD2	-	TRBV14	TRBJ2-1	CASSAERGVYNEQFF	TGTGCCAGCAGCGCTGAACGGGGGGTCTACAATGAGCAGTTCTTC
TRBD1	-	TRBV6-1	TRBJ1-6	CASRGQGEISPLHF	TGTGCCAGCAGGGGACAGGGGGAAATTTCACCCCTACACTTT
TRBD1	-	TRBV19	TRBJ1-5	CASSTLAGTGVQPQHF	TGTGCCAGTAGTACCCTCGCCGGGACAGGGGTTCAGCCCCAGCATTTT
-	-	TRBV21-1	TRBJ1-4	CASSKGEGLEEKLFF	TGTGCCAGCAGCAAAGGGGAGGGGCTAGAGGAAAAACTGTTTTTT
TRBD2	medium-sized	TRBV4-1	TRBJ2-7	CASSQGLGVEQYF	TGCGCCAGCAGCCAGGGACTAGGGGTCGAGCAGTACTTC
-	-	TRBV6-5	TRBJ1-3	CATARGNTIYF	TGTGCCACCGCGAGGGGAAACACCATATATTTT
-	-	TRBV7-2	TRBJ1-6	CASSPARASGSPLHF	TGTGCCAGCAGCCCCGCGCGGGCTTCAGGATCACCCCTCCACTTT